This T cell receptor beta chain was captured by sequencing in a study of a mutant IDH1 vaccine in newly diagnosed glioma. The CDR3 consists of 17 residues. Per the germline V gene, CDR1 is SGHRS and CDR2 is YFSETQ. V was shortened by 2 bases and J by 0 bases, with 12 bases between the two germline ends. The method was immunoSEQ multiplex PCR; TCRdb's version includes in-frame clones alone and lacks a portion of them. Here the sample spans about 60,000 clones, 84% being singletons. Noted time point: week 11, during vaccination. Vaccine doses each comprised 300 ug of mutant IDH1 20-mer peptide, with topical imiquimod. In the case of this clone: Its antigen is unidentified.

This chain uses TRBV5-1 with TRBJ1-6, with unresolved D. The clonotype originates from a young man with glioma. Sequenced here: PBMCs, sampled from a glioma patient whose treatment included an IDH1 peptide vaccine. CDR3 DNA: TGCGCCAGCAGCTTTGGTCAGTTGAGCTCCTATAATTCACCCCTCCACTTT. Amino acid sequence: CASSFGQLSSYNSPLHF.